This note documents a single T cell receptor beta chain sequence. These data are taken from a study of blood T cell repertoires in COVID-19. The overall study: There were acute and convalescent COVID-19 samples, and they came from the United States, Italy and Spain.

Sequencing was performed with immunoSEQ multiplex PCR; in TCRdb, only in-frame clones are kept and a portion is missing. The table lists roughly 250,000 clones, 65% to 85% of them singletons. Germline CDR1 reads MNHNY; CDR2 reads SVGAGI (reference sequence). Trimming left V 1 base short and J 8 bases short, with 14 bases between. The CDR3 loop spans 15 amino acids. Sequences were obtained from peripheral blood. This chain joins TRBV6-6 and TRBJ1-4; D not resolved. This TCR was sampled from a person between 65 and 79 years old with COVID-19, enrolled during active disease. In DNA, the CDR3 is TGTGCCAGCAGTTACTATCCAGGCCGGGGAGAAAAACTGTTTTTT. Translated: CASSYYPGRGEKLFF.